This passage covers 13 T cell receptor beta chains from one sample sequenced in a study of T cells in Graves' hyperthyroidism and ophthalmopathy. Amplified TCR beta CDR3 regions came from RNA transcripts. TCR CDR3 regions were first amplified by RT-PCR with HTBI primers. Via MiXCR, TCRdb re-called the multiplex PCR reads, giving one row per CDR3 protein. The data contain about 580,000 distinct CDR3 sequences, about 45% of them singletons. Sequencing used peripheral blood or thyroid tissue (not recorded which). These receptors were obtained from a woman under 30 with Graves' hyperthyroidism.

This clonotype was observed many times. V gene TRBV7-2 combines with J gene TRBJ2-3; TRBD1 is a possible D gene (6 bases). Germline V gene data show CDR1 as SGHTA and CDR2 as FQGNSA. The CDR3 is 15 residues long. The germline V and J ends were trimmed by 1 base and 1 base, with 9 bases remaining between them. The CDR3 bases are TGTGCCAGCAGCTTAGTCTGGGGGCGCACAGATACGCAGTATTTT. This codes for CASSLVWGRTDTQYF.

The sample holds many counts of this clonotype. The V call is TRBV27, the J call TRBJ2-7; tentatively, D is TRBD1 (6 bases). The germline gives CDR1 MNHEY, CDR2 SMNVEV (reference sequence). Trimming pared 5 bases from V and 2 bases from J, leaving 13 bases between. This CDR3 is built from 14 residues. CDR3 sequence: CASSTGTTAYEQYF. CDR3 coding DNA: TGTGCCAGCAGTACAGGGACAACAGCCTACGAGCAGTACTTC.

The sample holds many counts of this clonotype. CDR3 DNA: TGCAGCGTTGCCGGGGGCGCGAATACTGAAGCTTTCTTT. Protein product: CSVAGGANTEAFF. The chain uses TRBV29-1 and TRBJ1-1, with a possible D match to TRBD1 (6 bases). V lost 4 bases and J 5 bases, leaving 14 bases between the germline ends. Germline V CDR1 and CDR2: SQVTM, ANQGSEA. The CDR3 contains 13 residues.

With regard to this clonotype: Given a much more abundant clone one base away, this may be a read error. Given the absence of the conserved phenylalanine or tryptophan at the CDR3 end, a read error is likely. The chain links TRBV7-2 to TRBJ1-5, with D tentatively TRBD1 (6 bases). V lost 6 bases and J lost 1, with 13 bases in between. The CDR3 consists of 15 residues. Germline values: CDR1 SGHTA, CDR2 FQGNSA. The CDR3 DNA is TGTGCCAGCAGAGGGGGGGTTGTGAGCAATCAGCCCCAGCATCTT. As protein: CASRGGVVSNQPQHL.

To note about this clonotype: The missing conserved phenylalanine or tryptophan at the end of this CDR3 makes a read error likely. The chain combines TRBV6-4 with TRBJ2-7; 11 nucleotides agree with TRBD2. Germline CDR1 MRHNA, CDR2 SNTAGT. V lost 2 bases to trimming and J lost 8 bases; unmatched junction nucleotides: 8. The CDR3 spans 15 residues. The CDR3 DNA sequence: TGTGCCAGCAGTGACGAAACTAGCGGGAGTTACAAGCAGTACTAC. Its translation: CASSDETSGSYKQYY.

The chain combines TRBV20-1 with TRBJ2-7, with D possibly TRBD2 on 5 matching bases. V shed 6 bases and J shed 2 bases, with 20 bases lying between them. CDR1 DFQATT and CDR2 SNEGSKA come from the germline V gene (reference sequence). This CDR3 has 15 residues. The CDR3 spells CSASTASSITYEQYF. For the CDR3, the DNA is TGCAGTGCCTCCACAGCGTCTAGCATAACCTACGAGCAGTACTTC.

This clonotype was detected only once. The gene calls are TRBV7-7 and TRBJ2-3; weak D call: TRBD2 (6 bases). This CDR3 spans 16 amino acids. In germline, CDR1 is SSHAT, CDR2 FNYEAQ (reference sequence). V lost 5 bases, J lost 0 bases, and 15 bases lay in between. The CDR3 loop is CASSPVSGTSTDTQYF. The CDR3 DNA follows: TGTGCCAGCAGCCCTGTCTCGGGGACTAGCACAGATACGCAGTATTTT. Drawing the rest from reference TRBV7-7 and TRBJ2-3, the complete variable domain is GAGVSQSPRYKVTKRGQDVTLRCDPISSHATLYWYQQALGQGPEFLTYFNYEAQPDKSGLPSDRFSAERPEGSISTLTIQRTEQRDSAMYRCASSPVSGTSTDTQYFGPGTRLTVL.

With respect to this clonotype: This may arise from a read error, as a much more abundant clone is one base away. The chain uses TRBV29-1 and TRBJ2-7, with TRBD1 identical over 7 bases. Per germline, CDR1 SQVTM and CDR2 ANQGSEA. The length of the CDR3 is 12 residues. This CDR3 reads CGAGQASYEQYF. CDR3 in DNA: TGCGGCGCAGGACAGGCCTCCTACGAGCAGTACTTC.

This clonotype turned up a few times. This sequence joins TRBV10-3 and TRBJ1-2; possibly TRBD1 for D (5 bases). This CDR3 contains 15 residues. Germline lookup yields CDR1 ENHRY and CDR2 SYGVKD. The ends were cut back, 4 bases at V and 6 bases at J, with 18 bases in the middle. CDR3 DNA: TGTGCCATCAGTGCTCCGGGACCGATTATTCATGGCTACACCTTC. Translated: CAISAPGPIIHGYTF.

On this clonotype: An end of the junction does not agree with germline; a read error may underlie this. CDR3 sequence: CATSRDTGFSGANVLTF. The CDR3 nucleotides are TGTGCCACTAGCAGAGACACAGGATTCTCTGGGGCCAACGTCCTGACTTTC. J is TRBJ2-6 and V is TRBV15; TRBD1 might be the D (5 bases). The CDR3 runs to 17 residues. Germline V CDR1 and CDR2: LNHNV, YYDKDF (reference sequence). The full variable domain, its missing parts supplied by reference TRBV15 and TRBJ2-6, is DAMVIQNPRYQVTQFGKPVTLSCSQTLNHNVMYWYQQKSSQAPKLLFHYYDKDFNNEADTPDNFQSRRPNTSFCFLDIRSPGLGDTAMYLCATSRDTGFSGANVLTFGAGSRLTVL.

A note on this clonotype: The junction departs from germline at one end; a sequencing error may be responsible. This chain joins TRBV10-3 and TRBJ2-7; no definite D call. CDR3 length: 15 residues. From germline, CDR1 is ENHRY and CDR2 SYGVKD. CDR3 residues: CASSYTSPMGYEQYF. The CDR3 DNA is TGTGCCAGCAGTTACACCTCCCCGATGGGATACGAGCAGTACTTC.

This clonotype was detected ten times or more. V and J are TRBV6-5 and TRBJ2-7; TRBD2 matches at 9 bases. J was trimmed by 4 bases and V by 5 bases; bases with no gene match: 9. Looked up from germline, CDR1 is MNHEY and CDR2 is SVGAGI. This CDR3 region has 15 residues. The CDR3 is CASSDRLAELYEQYF. The CDR3 DNA follows: TGTGCCAGCAGTGACCGACTAGCGGAGCTATACGAGCAGTACTTC.

This clonotype was observed at least ten times. The chain combines TRBV7-6 with TRBJ2-5, with 16 bases identical to TRBD2. The CDR3 is 16 amino acids. The V gene end was trimmed by 5 bases and the J gene end by 5 bases; junction bases not matched to a gene: 5. Germline lookup yields CDR1 SGHVS and CDR2 FNYEAQ. The CDR3 sequence is CASSGTSGRETETQYF. The CDR3 DNA is TGTGCCAGCAGCGGGACTAGCGGGAGGGAAACCGAGACCCAGTACTTC. The full variable domain, in which reference TRBV7-6 and TRBJ2-5 provide the parts outside the CDR3, is GAGVSQSPRYKVTKRGQDVALRCDPISGHVSLYWYRQALGQGPEFLTYFNYEAQQDKSGLPNDRFSAERPEGSISTLTIQRTEQRDSAMYRCASSGTSGRETETQYFGPGTRLLVL.